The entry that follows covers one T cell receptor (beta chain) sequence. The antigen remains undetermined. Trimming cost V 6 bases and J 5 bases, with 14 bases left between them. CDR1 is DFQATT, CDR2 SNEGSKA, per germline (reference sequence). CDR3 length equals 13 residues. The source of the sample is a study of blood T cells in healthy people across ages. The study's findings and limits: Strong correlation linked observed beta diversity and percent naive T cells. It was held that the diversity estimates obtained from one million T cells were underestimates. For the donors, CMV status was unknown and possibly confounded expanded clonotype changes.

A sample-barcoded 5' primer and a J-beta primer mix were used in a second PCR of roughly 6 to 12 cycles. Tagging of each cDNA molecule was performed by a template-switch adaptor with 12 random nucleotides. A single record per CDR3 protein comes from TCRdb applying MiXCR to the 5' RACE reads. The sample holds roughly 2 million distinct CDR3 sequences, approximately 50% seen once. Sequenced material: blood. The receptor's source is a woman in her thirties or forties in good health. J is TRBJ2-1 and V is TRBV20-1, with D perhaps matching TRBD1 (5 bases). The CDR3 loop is CSAPGIGDNEQFF. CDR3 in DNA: TGCAGTGCCCCGGGTATAGGGGACAATGAGCAGTTCTTC.